These 32 T cell receptor beta chains were sequenced from one sample in a study of T cell repertoires in cytomegalovirus infection. TCRdb recomputed calls from the reads with MiXCR, one row per CDR3 protein. The table shows about 680,000 distinct CDR3 sequences, with approximately 24% occurring only once. The source material was CD8+ T cells from PBMCs. The receptors stem from a human donor in good health (CMV status not recorded). Some clones in this sample may be carry-over from other donors' samples.

This clonotype was picked up many times. The chain has TRBV7-2 and TRBJ2-7, with TRBD2 identical over 9 bases. V lost 3 bases to trimming and J lost 4 bases; unmatched junction nucleotides: 7. Germline V lookup: CDR1 SGHTA, CDR2 FQGNSA. CDR3 length equals 15 residues. The CDR3 spells CASSFFGGGDYEQYF. In nucleotides, the CDR3 is TGTGCCAGCAGCTTCTTCGGCGGGGGGGATTACGAGCAGTACTTC.

This clonotype was seen many times. V gene TRBV7-9 combines with J gene TRBJ2-3; maybe TRBD2 (5 bases). There are 16 residues in the CDR3. The germline V gene has CDR1 SEHNR and CDR2 FQNEAQ (reference sequence). With 3 bases removed from V and 3 bases from J, the gap between germline ends came to 16 bases. CDR3 nucleotide sequence: TGTGCCAGCAGCTTTGGGCTAGCAGACCGTACAGATACGCAGTATTTT. Translating gives CASSFGLADRTDTQYF.

This chain links TRBV28 with TRBJ1-6, with no clear D. CDR1 is MDHEN and CDR2 is SYDVKM in the germline V gene. Between the trimmed V and J ends, which lost 2 bases and 5 bases, there was a span of 16 bases. The CDR3 has 17 amino acids. The DNA for the CDR3 is TGTGCCAGCAGTTTAATAGGAGGGATCGAGGATAATTCACCCCTCCACTTT. Its translation: CASSLIGGIEDNSPLHF.

Remarks on this clonotype: One end of the junction does not line up with germline, which may come from a read error. The V call is TRBV7-7, the J call TRBJ2-2; the match to TRBD1 covers 7 bases. The CDR3 extends over 17 amino acids. Germline V gene data show CDR1 as SSHAT and CDR2 as FNYEAQ (reference sequence). For the CDR3, the DNA is TGTGCTAGCAGCTTAGTGGCCGGGACAGCGAACACCGGGGAGCTGTTTTTT. This codes for CASSLVAGTANTGELFF.

This clonotype has just a few counts. This chain connects TRBV20-1 to TRBJ2-3, with TRBD2 matching over 7 bases. The V and J ends lost 0 bases and 2 bases, in that order; junction bases with no gene match: 8. CDR1 is DFQATT and CDR2 is SNEGSKA in the germline V gene (reference sequence). CDR3 length equals 16 residues. CDR3 region: CSARDRELADTDTQYF. CDR3 in DNA: TGCAGTGCTAGAGATCGGGAGCTAGCGGACACAGATACGCAGTATTTT.

Concerning this clonotype: A read error may be the cause here, since a much bigger clone is one base away. The chain couples TRBV7-9 to TRBJ2-1; tentative D call: TRBD1 (5 bases). The germline V gene has CDR1 SEHNR and CDR2 FQNEAQ (reference sequence). Trimming removed 5 bases at V and 8 bases at J, with 13 bases between. CDR3 size: 13 residues. The CDR3 is CASSGNQGYEQFF. The CDR3 DNA reads TGTGCCAGCAGCGGAAATCAGGGCTATGAGCAGTTCTTC.

There are a few counts of this clonotype. The rearrangement links TRBV4-1 to TRBJ1-1, with D hard to call. This CDR3 has 14 residues. Germline CDR1 and CDR2: MGHRA and YSYEKL. The ends were cut back, 3 bases at V and 6 bases at J, with 14 bases in the middle. The CDR3 region is CASSHPHMEAEAFF. CDR3 nucleotide sequence: TGCGCCAGCAGCCACCCCCACATGGAAGCTGAAGCTTTCTTT.

The CDR3 DNA reads TGTGCCAGCAGCTTAGCTGGGTCCCCCCAGCATTTT. Translated: CASSLAGSPQHF. J is TRBJ1-5 and V is TRBV13; no definite D call. V dropped 1 base and J dropped 10 bases, with 8 bases sitting between them. The germline V gene encodes CDR1 PRHDT and CDR2 FYEKMQ (reference sequence). The CDR3 is 12 residues long.

Concerning this clonotype itself: A clone one base away is much larger, so this may be a read error. The chain combines TRBV28 with TRBJ1-5; 8 nucleotides agree with TRBD1. This CDR3 comprises 13 residues. Germline CDR1 and CDR2: MDHEN and SYDVKM. CDR3 region: CASDRGSNQSQHF. The CDR3 coding sequence is TGTGCCAGCGACAGGGGTAGCAATCAGTCCCAGCATTTT. The full variable domain, in which reference TRBV28 and TRBJ1-5 provide the parts outside the CDR3, is DVKVTQSSRYLVKRTGEKVFLECVQDMDHENMFWYRQDPGLGLRLIYFSYDVKMKEKGDIPEGYSVSREKKERFSLILESASTNQTSMYLCASDRGSNQSQHFGDGTRLSIL.

In DNA, the CDR3 is TGTGCCAGCAGCTCGCCGATGGCAGGGCCAGCCAAAAACATTCAGTACTTC. It codes for CASSSPMAGPAKNIQYF. The chain is built from TRBV7-1 and TRBJ2-4, with D possibly matching TRBD1 (5 bases). TRBV7-1 is annotated as an ORF whose role is uncertain. The V gene lost 3 bases and the J gene lost 0 bases, with 15 bases spanning the gap. The CDR3 has 17 residues.

Here the CDR3 reads CASSIRQLTDTQYF. The CDR3 DNA sequence: TGTGCCAGCAGCATAAGACAGTTAACAGATACGCAGTATTTT. V usage is TRBV7-9 and J usage is TRBJ2-3, with a weak D call TRBD1 (5 bases). The germline CDR1 and CDR2 sequences are SEHNR and FQNEAQ (reference sequence). This CDR3 spans 14 amino acids. V gave up 5 bases and J gave up 3 bases, with 12 bases separating them.

This clonotype was seen at least ten times. This chain links TRBV4-1 with TRBJ1-6, with 9 nucleotides matching TRBD1. Germline V gene data show CDR1 as MGHRA and CDR2 as YSYEKL. V lost 0 bases and J lost 7; bases outside the gene matches: 7. The CDR3 extends over 17 amino acids. The CDR3 DNA reads as TGCGCCAGCAGCCAAGAACAGGGGGCCGAGGAAAATTCACCCCTCCACTTT. Translating it yields CASSQEQGAEENSPLHF.

The chain joins TRBV20-1 to TRBJ1-2; tentative D call: TRBD1 (5 bases). Between the trimmed V and J ends, which lost 0 bases and 3 bases, there was a span of 17 bases. The germline gives CDR1 DFQATT, CDR2 SNEGSKA (reference sequence). There are 16 residues in the CDR3. For the CDR3, the DNA is TGCAGTGCTAGAGATAGCAGGGACCCGAGGGACTATGGCTACACCTTC. Protein sequence: CSARDSRDPRDYGYTF.

This clonotype was detected only a few times. The gene calls are TRBV7-3 and TRBJ2-1; a weak D match, TRBD2 (7 bases). Per germline, CDR1 SGHTA and CDR2 FQGTGA. The germline V and J ends were trimmed by 5 bases and 5 bases, with 19 bases remaining between them. This CDR3 region has 16 residues. Here the CDR3 reads CASSPVGGGADNEQFF. The CDR3 nucleotides are TGTGCCAGCAGCCCTGTGGGTGGGGGGGCCGACAATGAGCAGTTCTTC.

This clonotype was detected many times. The V and J genes are TRBV6-5 and TRBJ1-6; D may be TRBD1 (5 bases). Germline V gene lookup returns CDR1 MNHEY and CDR2 SVGAGI. The CDR3 is 18 residues long. Trimming left V 0 bases short and J 1 base short, with 13 bases between. DNA for the CDR3: TGTGCCAGCAGTTACTCGTTCCCAGGGCAGTCCTATAATTCACCCCTCCACTTT. It specifies CASSYSFPGQSYNSPLHF.

The CDR3 here is CASSDLSGTEAFF. CDR3 nucleotides: TGTGCCAGCAGTGACTTGTCAGGGACTGAAGCTTTCTTT. This chain uses TRBV6-4 with TRBJ1-1; the D gene is possibly TRBD1 (5 bases). V dropped 1 base and J dropped 5 bases, with 8 bases sitting between them. CDR1 is MRHNA and CDR2 is SNTAGT in the germline V gene. This CDR3 has 13 residues.

This clonotype was counted at least ten times. V gene TRBV7-6 combines with J gene TRBJ1-1; D might be TRBD1 (6 bases). From germline, CDR1 is SGHVS and CDR2 FNYEAQ. The V end was cut by 8 bases, the J end by 4 bases, with 14 bases between. CDR3 length: 13 amino acids. The DNA for the CDR3 is TGTGCCAGCCTGGACAGCGCCGGCACTGAAGCTTTCTTT. It codes for CASLDSAGTEAFF.

This clonotype came up a few times. The chain couples TRBV11-3 to TRBJ2-1, with 10 bases aligning to TRBD1. The CDR3 is 15 amino acids. Germline assignment: CDR1 SGHNT and CDR2 YENEEA. The V segment lost 8 bases and the J segment 4 bases; nucleotides outside the gene matches: 8. The CDR3 nucleotides read TGTGCCAGCGCACTATCGGGACAGGGGTACAATGAGCAGTTCTTC. Translated: CASALSGQGYNEQFF.

The rearrangement links TRBV14 to TRBJ2-7; D uncertain. Germline CDR1 reads SGHDN; CDR2 reads FVKESK. CDR3 length: 14 amino acids. Trimming shortened V by 3 bases and J by 2 bases, and 11 bases separated the two germline ends. The CDR3 is CASSHPGSTYEQYF. CDR3 nucleotides: TGTGCCAGCAGCCATCCCGGGTCAACCTACGAGCAGTACTTC.

This clonotype has a count of ten or more. The V and J genes are TRBV6-6 and TRBJ2-1; no clear D gene. CDR3 length equals 9 residues. Trimming stripped 8 bases from V and 9 bases from J, with 5 bases between. Germline V gene sequence: CDR1 MNHNY, CDR2 SVGAGI (reference sequence). This chain's CDR3 is CASGSEQFF. CDR3 nucleotides: TGTGCCAGCGGTAGTGAGCAGTTCTTC.

Concerning this clonotype itself: With a much larger clone just one base away, this may be a read error. This chain links TRBV7-2 with TRBJ2-3; no reliable D call. This CDR3 is built from 13 residues. From germline, CDR1 is SGHTA and CDR2 FQGNSA. The CDR3 DNA is TGTGTCAGCAGCTTAAACGGGTTGGTTACGCAGTATTTT. This encodes CVSSLNGLVTQYF.

This clonotype was observed at least ten times. This chain links TRBV7-6 with TRBJ2-2; D is perhaps TRBD2 (5 bases). The germline gives CDR1 SGHVS, CDR2 FNYEAQ. V lost 2 bases, J lost 2 bases, and 9 bases lay in between. The CDR3 has 15 amino acids. The CDR3, as DNA: TGTGCCAGCAGCTTAAACAGCGGCAACACCGGGGAGCTGTTTTTT. Amino acid sequence: CASSLNSGNTGELFF.

The chain employs TRBV7-6 and TRBJ2-5; a possible D gene is TRBD2 (5 bases). This CDR3 contains 14 residues. The germline gives CDR1 SGHVS, CDR2 FNYEAQ. V lost 2 bases to trimming and J lost 3 bases, with 10 bases between them. CDR3 sequence reads: CASSLTRAKETQYF. The CDR3 DNA reads TGTGCCAGCAGCTTAACGCGGGCAAAAGAGACCCAGTACTTC.

This clonotype was seen a handful of times. The chain uses TRBV5-6 and TRBJ2-7, with 12 positions matching TRBD1. Germline V lookup: CDR1 SGHDT, CDR2 YYEEEE. Trimming at V came to 4 bases and at J to 4 bases, leaving 6 bases not matched to a gene. The CDR3 runs 15 residues. For the CDR3, the DNA is TGTGCCAGCAGCACCGGGACAGGGGGCCATTACGAGCAGTACGTC. Translation gives CASSTGTGGHYEQYV.

Many counts were recorded for this clonotype. This sequence joins TRBV20-1 and TRBJ1-1, with 7 bases identical to TRBD1. The CDR3 is 17 amino acids. V lost 0 bases and J lost 0; bases outside the gene matches: 10. Looked up from germline, CDR1 is DFQATT and CDR2 is SNEGSKA (reference sequence). The CDR3 DNA reads TGCAGTGCTAGAGATTTAGAGGGGGCGTTTATGAACACTGAAGCTTTCTTT. Protein: CSARDLEGAFMNTEAFF.

This clonotype has just a few counts. The gene calls are TRBV19 and TRBJ2-7, with 7 bases that match TRBD1. The germline V gene encodes CDR1 LNHDA and CDR2 SQIVND (reference sequence). This CDR3 is built from 14 residues. V lost 6 bases and J lost 2; bases outside the gene matches: 7. The CDR3 region is CASSHRDSTYEQYF. The CDR3 DNA follows: TGTGCCAGTAGCCACCGGGACAGTACCTACGAGCAGTACTTC.

This clonotype was recorded at least ten times. CDR3 nucleotides: TGTGCCAGCAGCCCTACAGAGAGCTCCTACAATGAGCAGTTCTTC. Amino acids: CASSPTESSYNEQFF. The rearrangement uses TRBV5-6 and TRBJ2-1; D is ambiguous. The V end lost 4 bases, the J end lost 0 bases, and 11 bases lay between the germline ends. The CDR3 runs 15 residues. Germline V CDR1 and CDR2: SGHDT, YYEEEE.

The chain carries TRBV4-1 and TRBJ2-7; possible D gene TRBD2, 6 bases. The CDR3 extends over 17 amino acids. The V gene's germline CDR1 is MGHRA and CDR2 YSYEKL. The CDR3 nucleotides are TGTGCCAGCAGCCAAGATCGGCGACGGGGGACCCCCTACGAGCAGTACGTC. Translation: CASSQDRRRGTPYEQYV.

This clonotype was observed at least ten times. The V call is TRBV4-3, the J call TRBJ2-1, with D unclear. The V gene lost 3 bases and the J gene lost 7 bases, with 10 bases spanning the gap. The CDR3 has 13 residues. The germline gives CDR1 LGHNA, CDR2 YSLEER. The CDR3, as DNA: TGCGCCAGCAGCCATGGGGTGGCGAATGAGCAGTTCTTC. Translating it yields CASSHGVANEQFF.

CDR3 region: CASSYGGTGNIQYF. The CDR3 DNA follows: TGTGCCAGCAGTTACGGCGGGACAGGGAACATTCAGTACTTC. V gene TRBV6-2 or TRBV6-3 combines with J gene TRBJ2-4, with 9 bases lining up with TRBD1. The V gene end was trimmed by 2 bases and the J gene end by 7 bases; junction bases not matched to a gene: 3. The CDR3 sequence is 14 residues long. The germline V gene encodes CDR1 MNHEY and CDR2 SVGEGT.

This clonotype was seen ten or more times. This chain links TRBV7-3 with TRBJ2-1; no clear D gene. V lost 8 bases, J lost 2 bases, and 10 bases lay in between. The CDR3 is made up of 13 amino acids. Per the germline V gene, CDR1 is SGHTA and CDR2 is FQGTGA. The CDR3 loop reads CASGETTYNEQFF. As DNA, the CDR3 is TGTGCCAGCGGGGAAACGACCTACAATGAGCAGTTCTTC.

The chain uses TRBV3-1 and TRBJ2-7; a weak D match, TRBD2 (6 bases). Germline assignment: CDR1 LGHDT and CDR2 YNNKEL (reference sequence). The V end was cut by 3 bases, the J end by 3 bases, with 18 bases between. This CDR3 region has 16 residues. The CDR3 region has the DNA TGTGCCAGCAGCCAGACCCCTACGCGGGGCGTCTACGAGCAGTACTTC. It translates to CASSQTPTRGVYEQYF.